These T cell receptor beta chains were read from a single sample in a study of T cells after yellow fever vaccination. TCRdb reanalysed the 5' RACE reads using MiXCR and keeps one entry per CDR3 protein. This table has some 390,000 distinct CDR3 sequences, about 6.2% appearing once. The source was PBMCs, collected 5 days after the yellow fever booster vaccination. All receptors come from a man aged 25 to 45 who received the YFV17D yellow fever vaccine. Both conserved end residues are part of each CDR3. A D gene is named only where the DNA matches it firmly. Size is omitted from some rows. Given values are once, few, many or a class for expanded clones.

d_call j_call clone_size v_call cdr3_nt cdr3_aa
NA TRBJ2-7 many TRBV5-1 TGCGCCAGCAGTCGGGACGTTTCCTACGAGCAGTACTTC CASSRDVSYEQYF
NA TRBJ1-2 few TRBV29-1 TGCAGCGTTGACGACAGGTCTAACTATGGCTACACCTTC CSVDDRSNYGYTF
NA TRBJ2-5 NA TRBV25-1 TGTGCCAGCCGCCGTCACGTCGGGACCCAGTACTTC CASRRHVGTQYF
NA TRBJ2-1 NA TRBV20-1 TGCAGTGATACCCCCATGGATGGGGGGTGGGATGAGCAGTTCTTC CSDTPMDGGWDEQFF
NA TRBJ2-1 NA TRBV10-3 TGTGCCATCATAATCGACTTTGGGGTTCGAAGCGGCTCCCACTACAATGAGCAGTTCTTC CAIIIDFGVRSGSHYNEQFF
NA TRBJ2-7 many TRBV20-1 TGCAGTGCCGGACAGAACTACGAGCAGTACTTC CSAGQNYEQYF
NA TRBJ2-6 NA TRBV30 TGTGCCTGTTCTTGGGGGGCCAACGTCCTGACTTTC CACSWGANVLTF
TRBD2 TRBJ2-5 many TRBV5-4 TGTGCCAGCAGCTTGGTCAGGGAGGGAGAGACCCAGTACTTC CASSLVREGETQYF
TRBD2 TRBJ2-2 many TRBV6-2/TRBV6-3 TGTGCCAGCAGTGGACTAGCGGGAGTGATCGGGGAGCTGTTTTTT CASSGLAGVIGELFF
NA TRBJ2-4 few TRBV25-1 TGTGCCAGCAGTGACGGAATGGGGAACATTCAGTACTTC CASSDGMGNIQYF
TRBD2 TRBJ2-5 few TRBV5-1 TGCGCCAGCAGCTTGGGAGCCTGGACTAGCGGAATGAAGACCCAGTACTTC CASSLGAWTSGMKTQYF
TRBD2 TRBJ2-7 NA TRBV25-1 TGTGCCAGCAGTGCCGCGGGAGCCCACGAGCAGTACTTC CASSAAGAHEQYF
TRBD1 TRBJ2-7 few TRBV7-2 TGTGCCAGCAGCTTACAACAGGGGGCCGGCGAGCAGTACTTC CASSLQQGAGEQYF
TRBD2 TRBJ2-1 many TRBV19 TGTGCCAGTAGGGGGACTAGCGGGAGTTACGGTGAGCAGTTCTTC CASRGTSGSYGEQFF
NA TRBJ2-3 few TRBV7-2 TGTGCCAGCAGCTTCGGGTTCACTAGCACAGATACGCAGTATTTT CASSFGFTSTDTQYF
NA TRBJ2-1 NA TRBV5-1 TGCGCCAGCAGCTTGGACGGGAGTTTCAATGAGCAGTTCTTC CASSLDGSFNEQFF
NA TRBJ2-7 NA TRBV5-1 TGCGCCAGCAGCTCAACCAGGGCCTACGAGCAGTACTTC CASSSTRAYEQYF
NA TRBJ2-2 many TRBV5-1 TGCGCCAGCAGCAGCACACGGGGGAACACCGGGGAGCTGTTTTTT CASSSTRGNTGELFF
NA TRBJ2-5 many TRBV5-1 TGCGCCAGCAGCCACACCCAGGGGAAAGAGACCCAGTACTTC CASSHTQGKETQYF
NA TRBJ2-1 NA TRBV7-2 TGTGCCAGCAGCTTAGTTCCCAGGGGTCGAGGTGAGCAGTTCTTC CASSLVPRGRGEQFF
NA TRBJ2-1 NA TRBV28 TGTACCAGCAGTCCTCGTCGGGTAAGGGGCTCATACAATGAGCAGTTCTTC CTSSPRRVRGSYNEQFF
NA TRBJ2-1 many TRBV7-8 TGTGCCAGCAGCTTGCCAGCGGGTGAGCAGTTCTTC CASSLPAGEQFF
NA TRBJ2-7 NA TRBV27 TGTGCCAGCAGGCCCCAGGGCACCCACGACCAGCAGTACTTC CASRPQGTHDQQYF